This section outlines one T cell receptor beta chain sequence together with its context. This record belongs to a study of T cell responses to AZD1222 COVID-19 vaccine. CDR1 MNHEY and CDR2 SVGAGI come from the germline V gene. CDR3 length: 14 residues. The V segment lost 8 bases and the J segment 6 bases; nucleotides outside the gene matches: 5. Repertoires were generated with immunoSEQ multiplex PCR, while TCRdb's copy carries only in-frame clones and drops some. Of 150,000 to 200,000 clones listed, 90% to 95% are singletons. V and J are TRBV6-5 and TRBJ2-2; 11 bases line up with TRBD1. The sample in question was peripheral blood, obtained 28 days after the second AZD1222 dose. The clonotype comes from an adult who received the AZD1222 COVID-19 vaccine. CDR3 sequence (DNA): TGTGCCAGCGGGTTGGACAGGGGGCCCGGGGAGCTGTTTTTT. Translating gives CASGLDRGPGELFF.